The next 27 T cell receptor beta chains were all read from a single sample in a study of cytomegalovirus exposure and HLA in healthy donors. Researchers ran the PCR with 60 Vbeta and 13 Jbeta primers. Assay: immunoSEQ multiplex PCR; the TCRdb copy retains only in-frame clones and omits some. Counted here are about 140,000 clones, under 85% occurring once; the ten biggest clones make up more than 0.75%. The sample consisted of PBMCs. The receptors were sampled from a man aged 18 to 29 in good health and CMV-seronegative.

The chain couples TRBV2 to TRBJ1-5; maybe TRBD1 (5 bases). CDR1 is SNHLY, CDR2 FYNNEI, per germline. The CDR3 is 13 amino acids. V lost 5 bases to trimming and J lost 5 bases, with 10 bases between them. The CDR3 bases are TGTGCCAGCAGTCTGCAGGGCGATCAGCCCCAGCATTTT. Translating gives CASSLQGDQPQHF.

This clone showed up just once. The chain is built from TRBV4-1 and TRBJ2-3; D is uncertain. The V gene lost 0 bases and the J gene lost 2 bases, with 6 bases spanning the gap. The germline V gene has CDR1 MGHRA and CDR2 YSYEKL. The CDR3 sequence is 14 residues long. CDR3 nucleotides: TGCGCCAGCAGCCAAGATGAACTCACAGATACGCAGTATTTT. Its protein product is CASSQDELTDTQYF.

This chain's CDR3 is CASSGGAFNEQFF. The CDR3, as DNA: TGTGCCAGCAGCGGGGGGGCCTTCAATGAGCAGTTCTTC. This sequence joins TRBV11-2 and TRBJ2-1, with a weak D call TRBD2 (7 bases). Germline loops: CDR1 SGHAT, CDR2 FQNNGV. With 5 bases removed from V and 6 bases from J, the gap between germline ends came to 11 bases. The CDR3 is made up of 13 amino acids.

This chain joins TRBV29-1 and TRBJ1-2; TRBD1 matches 7 bases. The CDR3 totals 12 residues. Per germline, CDR1 SQVTM and CDR2 ANQGSEA. Germline trimming cut 4 bases from V and 13 bases from J; bases unmatched to any gene: 12. Written as DNA, the CDR3 is TGCAGCGTTGGAAAAGTGGGACCAGGGGGCACCTTC. It encodes CSVGKVGPGGTF.

The V call is TRBV5-1, the J call TRBJ1-1; 11 nucleotides line up with TRBD1. With V trimmed by 1 base and J by 7 bases, 6 bases remained unmatched. The CDR3 consists of 15 residues. CDR1 SGHRS and CDR2 YFSETQ come from the germline V gene. CDR3 nucleotides: TGCGCCAGCAGCTTGCGTCCGGGACAGGGGGGTGAAGCTTTCTTT. As protein: CASSLRPGQGGEAFF.

This chain links TRBV7-2 with TRBJ2-7; 8 nucleotides line up with TRBD1. V lost 1 base to trimming and J lost 2 bases; unmatched junction nucleotides: 4. Germline V gene data show CDR1 as SGHTA and CDR2 as FQGNSA. This CDR3 comprises 15 residues. CDR3 DNA sequence: TGTGCCAGCAGCTTAGTAGGGACAGGTACCTACGAGCAGTACTTC. It encodes CASSLVGTGTYEQYF.

The J gene is TRBJ2-3, the V gene TRBV19; D is unresolved. The CDR3 totals 12 residues. Trimming stripped 3 bases from V and 4 bases from J, with 5 bases between. CDR1 and CDR2 (germline): LNHDA, SQIVND (reference sequence). The CDR3 region is CASSMSPDTQYF. For the CDR3, the DNA is TGTGCCAGTAGTATGAGCCCAGATACGCAGTATTTT.

The V call is TRBV6-1, the J call TRBJ1-5; D is unclear. This CDR3 region has 11 residues. The V end lost 5 bases, the J end lost 6 bases, and 5 bases lay between the germline ends. Per the germline V gene, CDR1 is MNHNS and CDR2 is SASEGT. The CDR3 spells CASSLSQPQHF. In nucleotides, the CDR3 is TGTGCCAGCAGTCTAAGTCAGCCCCAGCATTTT.

The V call is TRBV7-2, the J call TRBJ2-1; TRBD1 matches 7 bases. V trimming: 5 bases; J trimming: 2 bases; junction bases outside the gene matches: 6. This CDR3 has 15 amino acids. Per the germline V gene, CDR1 is SGHTA and CDR2 is FQGNSA. The CDR3 is CASSPGQRTYNEQFF. DNA of the CDR3: TGTGCCAGCAGCCCGGGACAGCGAACCTACAATGAGCAGTTCTTC.

This clone was seen only a few times. The chain links TRBV6-6 to TRBJ1-5; D uncertain. The CDR3 has 15 amino acids. Germline V lookup: CDR1 MNHNY, CDR2 SVGAGI (reference sequence). The V end was cut by 6 bases, the J end by 1 base, with 13 bases between. For the CDR3, the DNA is TGTGCCAGCAGCTTGACAATAGGAAGCAATCAGCCCCAGCATTTT. Protein sequence: CASSLTIGSNQPQHF.

Turning to this clone: This same CDR3 is encoded by further DNA sequences in the sample. This sequence joins TRBV10-3 and TRBJ1-1; the match to TRBD1 covers 10 bases. V gave up 5 bases and J gave up 0 bases; unmatched junction bases: 6. The CDR3 runs 16 residues. CDR1 is ENHRY, CDR2 SYGVKD, per germline. The CDR3 sequence: CAISSGTGAMNTEAFF. The DNA of the CDR3 is TGTGCCATCAGTTCCGGGACAGGGGCAATGAACACTGAAGCTTTCTTT.

V and J are TRBV4-3 and TRBJ2-3, with TRBD2 matching over 11 bases. CDR3 size: 17 residues. CDR1 and CDR2 from the germline V gene are LGHNA and YSLEER. The trim removed 1 base at V and 6 bases at J, leaving 9 bases unmatched. CDR3 in amino acids: CASSQASSGGAADTQYF. CDR3 nucleotides: TGCGCCAGCAGCCAAGCTAGTAGCGGGGGGGCCGCGGATACGCAGTATTTT.

This chain connects TRBV4-3 to TRBJ1-2; D uncertain. CDR3 size: 18 residues. V was clipped by 0 bases and J by 3 bases, with 20 bases between them. CDR1 and CDR2 (germline): LGHNA, YSLEER. The CDR3 DNA follows: TGCGCCAGCAGCCAAGATCCGGCCTGGGCCTCCGGGGACTATGGCTACACCTTC. This sequence encodes CASSQDPAWASGDYGYTF.

This chain uses TRBV19 with TRBJ2-7, with D perhaps matching TRBD1 (5 bases). Per germline, CDR1 LNHDA and CDR2 SQIVND (reference sequence). The V and J ends lost 3 bases and 6 bases respectively, with 24 bases between them. This CDR3 spans 17 amino acids. CDR3 sequence: CASSIAPPGSANCEQYF. CDR3 sequence (DNA): TGTGCCAGTAGTATCGCCCCCCCAGGGTCTGCGAACTGCGAGCAGTACTTC.

This chain connects TRBV6-1 to TRBJ2-7; D might be TRBD1 (5 bases). The germline gives CDR1 MNHNS, CDR2 SASEGT. Trimming stripped 3 bases from V and 0 bases from J, with 9 bases between. This CDR3 has 14 amino acids. The CDR3 sequence is CASSEQGSSYEQYF. CDR3 in DNA: TGTGCCAGCAGTGAGCAGGGAAGCTCCTACGAGCAGTACTTC.

The chain uses TRBV5-1 and TRBJ1-2; D unclear. CDR1 and CDR2 from the germline V gene are SGHRS and YFSETQ. The V end was cut by 0 bases, the J end by 0 bases, with 9 bases between. This CDR3 region has 15 residues. This chain's CDR3 is CASSLGHNTNYGYTF. The CDR3 nucleotides are TGCGCCAGCAGCTTGGGGCACAACACTAACTATGGCTACACCTTC.

The V and J genes are TRBV5-1 and TRBJ2-1; 9 nucleotides agree with TRBD2. The V gene end was trimmed by 7 bases and the J gene end by 0 bases; junction bases not matched to a gene: 5. Germline V gene lookup returns CDR1 SGHRS and CDR2 YFSETQ. The CDR3 length is 15 residues. CDR3 DNA sequence: TGCGCCAGCGAAAGCGGGGGGAGCTCCTACAATGAGCAGTTCTTC. Translated: CASESGGSSYNEQFF.

The CDR3 loop reads CASNKGTKETQYF. CDR3 in DNA: TGTGCCAGCAATAAAGGGACAAAAGAGACCCAGTACTTC. V and J are TRBV2 and TRBJ2-5, with D perhaps TRBD1 (6 bases). V was cut by 7 bases and J by 3 bases, with 12 bases left in between. This CDR3 spans 13 amino acids. Germline V gives CDR1 SNHLY, CDR2 FYNNEI.

The chain recombines TRBV10-2 with TRBJ2-7; 9 bases agree with TRBD1. CDR3 length equals 15 residues. Germline loops: CDR1 WSHSY, CDR2 SAAADI. V was pared by 3 bases and J by 4 bases, with 7 bases of the junction left unmatched. The CDR3 DNA follows: TGCGCCAGCAGTGAACCGGACAGGGGTCGGTACGAGCAGTACTTC. It encodes CASSEPDRGRYEQYF.

The genes are TRBV7-2 and TRBJ2-5; 8 bases match TRBD1. This CDR3 comprises 14 residues. V dropped 9 bases and J dropped 5; count of bases not matched to a gene: 11. CDR1 SGHTA and CDR2 FQGNSA come from the germline V gene. The CDR3 spells CASNTRGQGETQYF. The CDR3 DNA reads TGTGCCAGTAACACCAGGGGGCAGGGGGAGACCCAGTACTTC.

Comments on this clone: Different DNA sequences within this sample yield the same CDR3. This chain joins TRBV7-9 and TRBJ2-7; no clear D gene. The ends were cut back, 3 bases at V and 1 base at J, with 4 bases in the middle. Per the germline V gene, CDR1 is SEHNR and CDR2 is FQNEAQ (reference sequence). The CDR3 length is 12 residues. The CDR3 nucleotides read TGTGCCAGCAGCTTCGTTTCCTACGAGCAGTACTTC. This gives the protein CASSFVSYEQYF.

This clone was counted a single time. V usage is TRBV15 and J usage is TRBJ1-1; D is unclear. CDR1 is LNHNV, CDR2 YYDKDF, per germline (reference sequence). Trimming cost V 6 bases and J 1 base, with 6 bases left between them. The CDR3 consists of 12 residues. The CDR3 loop reads CATSRQNTEAFF. CDR3 in DNA: TGTGCCACCAGTAGACAGAACACTGAAGCTTTCTTT. The full variable domain, with the rest looked up from reference TRBV15 and TRBJ1-1, is DAMVIQNPRYQVTQFGKPVTLSCSQTLNHNVMYWYQQKSSQAPKLLFHYYDKDFNNEADTPDNFQSRRPNTSFCFLDIRSPGLGDTAMYLCATSRQNTEAFFGQGTRLTVV.

The chain has TRBV30 and TRBJ1-6; 7 nucleotides agree with TRBD1. V was pared by 7 bases and J by 6 bases, with 9 bases of the junction left unmatched. The CDR3 runs 14 residues. CDR1 is GTSNPN, CDR2 SVGIG, per germline (reference sequence). The chain's CDR3 is CALQGTAPNSPLHF. CDR3 DNA: TGTGCCTTGCAGGGGACAGCACCTAATTCACCCCTCCACTTT.

This clone has only one observation. The genes are TRBV7-9 and TRBJ1-1; the match to TRBD1 covers 9 bases. V shed 8 bases and J 6 bases; nucleotides not matched to a gene: 4. The CDR3 runs to 12 residues. CDR1 and CDR2 (germline): SEHNR, FQNEAQ (reference sequence). The chain's CDR3 is CASGQGPAEAFF. The CDR3 DNA sequence: TGTGCCAGCGGACAGGGGCCCGCTGAAGCTTTCTTT.

J is TRBJ2-7 and V is TRBV6-5; tentatively, D is TRBD1 (6 bases). The germline V and J ends were trimmed by 5 bases and 6 bases, with 14 bases remaining between them. The germline V gene has CDR1 MNHEY and CDR2 SVGAGI. There are 13 residues in the CDR3. The CDR3 sequence: CASSEHLGGEQYF. The CDR3 bases are TGTGCCAGCAGTGAACACCTAGGGGGCGAGCAGTACTTC.

J is TRBJ1-3 and V is TRBV6-5; D remains unclear. Germline assignment: CDR1 MNHEY and CDR2 SVGAGI. V lost 4 bases and J lost 8, with 15 bases in between. The CDR3 contains 14 residues. This CDR3 reads CASSSHHPTDTIYF. The CDR3 region has the DNA TGTGCCAGCAGTTCCCACCATCCTACGGACACCATATATTTT.

The genes are TRBV15 and TRBJ1-2; 8 bases are a match to TRBD1. In germline, CDR1 is LNHNV, CDR2 YYDKDF (reference sequence). This CDR3 has 14 residues. Trimming took 0 bases from V and 5 from J; bases not matched to a gene: 2. The DNA of the CDR3 is TGTGCCACCAGCAGAGATCGGACAGGGTATGGCTACACCTTC. It encodes CATSRDRTGYGYTF.